The T cell receptor (beta chain) under discussion was sequenced for a study of cytomegalovirus exposure and HLA in healthy donors. CDR3 length equals 14 residues. In germline, CDR1 is LGHNA, CDR2 YSLEER. Both 60 Vbeta primers and 13 Jbeta primers went into the PCR. Clones were read by immunoSEQ multiplex PCR, and TCRdb kept only the in-frame ones, dropping some. This table holds some 90,000 clones, over 70% found once. The sequence came from a man in his forties in good health and CMV-seronegative. The sample was PBMCs. The chain couples TRBV4-3 to TRBJ2-5; TRBD2 agrees at 8 bases. The J call is in doubt because the DNA end fits TRBJ2-7 better. The CDR3 DNA is TGCGCCAGCAGCCAAGGGACTAGCACGTACGAGCAGTACTTC. Encoded protein: CASSQGTSTYEQYF.